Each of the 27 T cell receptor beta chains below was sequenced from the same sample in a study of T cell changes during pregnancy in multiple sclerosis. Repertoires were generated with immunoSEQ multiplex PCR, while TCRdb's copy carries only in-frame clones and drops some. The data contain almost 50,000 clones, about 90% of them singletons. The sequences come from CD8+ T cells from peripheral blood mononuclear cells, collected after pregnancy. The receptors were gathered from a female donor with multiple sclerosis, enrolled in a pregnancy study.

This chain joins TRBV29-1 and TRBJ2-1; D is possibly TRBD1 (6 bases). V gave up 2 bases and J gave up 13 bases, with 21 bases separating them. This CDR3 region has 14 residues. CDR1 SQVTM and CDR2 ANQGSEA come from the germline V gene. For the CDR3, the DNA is TGCAGCGTTGAACCTCCCGGGACAAGTAGCTTACAGTTCTTC. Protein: CSVEPPGTSSLQFF.

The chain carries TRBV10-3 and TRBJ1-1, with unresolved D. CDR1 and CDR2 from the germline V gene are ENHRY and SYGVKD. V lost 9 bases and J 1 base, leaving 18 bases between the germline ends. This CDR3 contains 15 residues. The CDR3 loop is CAMAAQTQTNTEAFF. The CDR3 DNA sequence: TGTGCCATGGCTGCCCAAACACAGACGAACACTGAAGCTTTCTTT.

The CDR3 reads CATREGEDNQPQHF. DNA of the CDR3: TGTGCCACCCGAGAGGGAGAAGACAATCAGCCCCAGCATTTT. This chain connects TRBV6-5 to TRBJ1-5; D call uncertain. CDR1 and CDR2 from the germline V gene are MNHEY and SVGAGI. CDR3 length: 14 amino acids. Trimming took off 10 bases at V and 3 bases at J, with 16 bases between the two ends.

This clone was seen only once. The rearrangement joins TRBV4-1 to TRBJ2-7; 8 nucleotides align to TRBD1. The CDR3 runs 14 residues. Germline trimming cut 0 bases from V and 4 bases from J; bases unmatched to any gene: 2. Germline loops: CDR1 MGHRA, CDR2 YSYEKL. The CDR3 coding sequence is TGCGCCAGCAGCCAAGAGGGGACAGGATACGAGCAGTACTTC. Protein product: CASSQEGTGYEQYF.

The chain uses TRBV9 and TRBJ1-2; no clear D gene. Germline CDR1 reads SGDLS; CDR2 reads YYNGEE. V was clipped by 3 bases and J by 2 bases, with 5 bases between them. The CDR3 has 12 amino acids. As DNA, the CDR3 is TGTGCCAGCAGCGCCCAGAACTATGGCTACACCTTC. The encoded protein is CASSAQNYGYTF. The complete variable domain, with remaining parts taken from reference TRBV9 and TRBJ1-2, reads DSGVTQTPKHLITATGQRVTLRCSPRSGDLSVYWYQQSLDQGLQFLIQYYNGEERAKGNILERFSAQQFPDLHSELNLSSLELGDSALYFCASSAQNYGYTFGSGTRLTVV.

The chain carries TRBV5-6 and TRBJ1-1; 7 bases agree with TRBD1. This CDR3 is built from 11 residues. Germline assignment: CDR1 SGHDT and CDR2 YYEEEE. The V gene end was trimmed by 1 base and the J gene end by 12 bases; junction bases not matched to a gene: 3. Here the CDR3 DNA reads TGTGCCAGCAGCTTGAGGGGGCCAACTTTCTTT. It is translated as CASSLRGPTFF.

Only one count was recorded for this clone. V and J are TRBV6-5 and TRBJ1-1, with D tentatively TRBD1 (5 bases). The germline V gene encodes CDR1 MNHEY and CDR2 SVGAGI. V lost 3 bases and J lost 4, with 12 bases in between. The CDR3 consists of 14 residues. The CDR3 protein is CASSYTAGFTEAFF. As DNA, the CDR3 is TGTGCCAGCAGTTATACGGCAGGGTTCACTGAAGCTTTCTTT.

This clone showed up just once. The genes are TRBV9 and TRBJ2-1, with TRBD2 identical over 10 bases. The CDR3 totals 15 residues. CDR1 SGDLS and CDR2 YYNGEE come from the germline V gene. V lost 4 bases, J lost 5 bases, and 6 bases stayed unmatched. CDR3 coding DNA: TGTGCCAGCAGCCCCCGGAGCGGGGGGGACAATGAGCAGTTCTTC. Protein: CASSPRSGGDNEQFF.

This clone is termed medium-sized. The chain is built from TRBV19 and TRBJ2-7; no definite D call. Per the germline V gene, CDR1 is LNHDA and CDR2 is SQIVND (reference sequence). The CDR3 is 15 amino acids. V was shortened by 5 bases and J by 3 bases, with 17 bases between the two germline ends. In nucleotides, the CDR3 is TGTGCCAGTAGTCCCAACTACGGAATTAGCTACGAGCAGTACTTC. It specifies CASSPNYGISYEQYF.

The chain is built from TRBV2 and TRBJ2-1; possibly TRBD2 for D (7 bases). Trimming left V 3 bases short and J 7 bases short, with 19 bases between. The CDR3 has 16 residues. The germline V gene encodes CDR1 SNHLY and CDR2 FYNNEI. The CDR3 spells CASSEGRGAILNEQFF. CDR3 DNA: TGTGCCAGCAGTGAGGGTCGGGGGGCTATCTTGAATGAGCAGTTCTTC.

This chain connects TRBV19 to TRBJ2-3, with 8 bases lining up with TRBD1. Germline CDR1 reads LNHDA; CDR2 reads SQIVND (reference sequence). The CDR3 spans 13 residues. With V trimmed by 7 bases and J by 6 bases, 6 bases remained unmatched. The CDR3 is CASTAGGGDTQYF. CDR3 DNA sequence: TGTGCCAGTACTGCAGGGGGCGGGGATACGCAGTATTTT. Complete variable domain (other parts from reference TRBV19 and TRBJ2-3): DGGITQSPKYLFRKEGQNVTLSCEQNLNHDAMYWYRQDPGQGLRLIYYSQIVNDFQKGDIAEGYSVSREKKESFPLTVTSAQKNPTAFYLCASTAGGGDTQYFGPGTRLTVL.

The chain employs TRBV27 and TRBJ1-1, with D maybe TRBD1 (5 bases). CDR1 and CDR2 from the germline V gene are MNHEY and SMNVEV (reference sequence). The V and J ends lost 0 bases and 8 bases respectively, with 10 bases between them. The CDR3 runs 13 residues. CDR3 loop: CASSLSRYREAFF. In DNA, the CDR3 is TGTGCCAGCAGTTTATCTAGATACAGGGAAGCTTTCTTT.

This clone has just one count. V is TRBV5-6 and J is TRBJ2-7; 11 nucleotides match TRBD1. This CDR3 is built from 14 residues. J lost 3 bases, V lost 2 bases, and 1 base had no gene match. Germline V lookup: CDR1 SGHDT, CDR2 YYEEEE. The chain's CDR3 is CASSFGTGGYEQYF. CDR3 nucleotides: TGTGCCAGCAGCTTCGGGACAGGGGGCTACGAGCAGTACTTC.

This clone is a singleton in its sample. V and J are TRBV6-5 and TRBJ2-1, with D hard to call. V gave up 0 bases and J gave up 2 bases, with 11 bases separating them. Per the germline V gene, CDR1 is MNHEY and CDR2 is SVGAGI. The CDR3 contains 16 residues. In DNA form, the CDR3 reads TGTGCCAGCAGTTACTCGACAATGCCCCCCTACAATGAGCAGTTCTTC. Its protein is CASSYSTMPPYNEQFF.

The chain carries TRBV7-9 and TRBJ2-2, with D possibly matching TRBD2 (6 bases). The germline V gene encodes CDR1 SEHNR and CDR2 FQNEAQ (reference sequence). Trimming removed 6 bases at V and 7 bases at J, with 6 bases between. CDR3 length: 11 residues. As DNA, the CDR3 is TGTGCCAGCAGGGAGGGCGGGGAGCTGTTTTTT. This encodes CASREGGELFF.

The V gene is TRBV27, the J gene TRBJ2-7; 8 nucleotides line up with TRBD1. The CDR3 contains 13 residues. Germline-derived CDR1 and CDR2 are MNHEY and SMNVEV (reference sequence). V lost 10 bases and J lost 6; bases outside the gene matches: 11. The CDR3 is CATHGTGQIEQYF. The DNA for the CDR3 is TGTGCCACCCACGGGACAGGACAAATCGAGCAGTACTTC.

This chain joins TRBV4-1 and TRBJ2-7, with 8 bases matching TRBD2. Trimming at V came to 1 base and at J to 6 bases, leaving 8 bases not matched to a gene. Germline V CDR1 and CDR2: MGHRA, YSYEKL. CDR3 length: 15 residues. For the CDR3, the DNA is TGCGCCAGCAGCCAAGTCCCCGGGGGGGCCAGCGAGCAGTACTTC. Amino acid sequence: CASSQVPGGASEQYF.

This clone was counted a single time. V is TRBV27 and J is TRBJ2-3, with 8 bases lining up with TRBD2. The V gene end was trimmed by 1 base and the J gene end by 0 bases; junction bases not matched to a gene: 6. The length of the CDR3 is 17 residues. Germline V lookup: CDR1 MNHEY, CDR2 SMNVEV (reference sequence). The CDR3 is CASSLLAGGQSTDTQYF. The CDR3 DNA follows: TGTGCCAGCAGTTTATTGGCGGGGGGACAAAGCACAGATACGCAGTATTTT.

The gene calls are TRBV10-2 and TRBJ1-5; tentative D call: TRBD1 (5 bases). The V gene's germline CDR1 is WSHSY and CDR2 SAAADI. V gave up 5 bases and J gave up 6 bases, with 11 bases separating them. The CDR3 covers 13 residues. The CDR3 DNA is TGCGCCAGCAGTTCAGGGTTCGGTCAGCCCCAGCATTTT. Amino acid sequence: CASSSGFGQPQHF.

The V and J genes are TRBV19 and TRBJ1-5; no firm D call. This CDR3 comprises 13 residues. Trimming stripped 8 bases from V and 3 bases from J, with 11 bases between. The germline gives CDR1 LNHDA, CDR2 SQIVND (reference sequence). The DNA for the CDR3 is TGTGCCAGTCTTGGCGGATACAATCAGCCCCAGCATTTT. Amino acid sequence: CASLGGYNQPQHF.

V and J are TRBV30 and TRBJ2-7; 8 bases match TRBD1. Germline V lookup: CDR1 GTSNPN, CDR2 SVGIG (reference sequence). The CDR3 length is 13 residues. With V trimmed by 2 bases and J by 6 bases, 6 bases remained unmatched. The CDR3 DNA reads TGTGCCTGGAGTTTCGGACAGGGCGGCGAGCAGTACTTC. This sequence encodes CAWSFGQGGEQYF.

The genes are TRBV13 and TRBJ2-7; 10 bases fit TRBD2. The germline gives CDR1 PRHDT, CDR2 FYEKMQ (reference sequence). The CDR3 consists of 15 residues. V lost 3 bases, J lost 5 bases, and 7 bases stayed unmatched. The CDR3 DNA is TGTGCCAGCAGCTTGGAGGGACTAGCGCCAAACGAGCAGTACTTC. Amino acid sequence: CASSLEGLAPNEQYF.

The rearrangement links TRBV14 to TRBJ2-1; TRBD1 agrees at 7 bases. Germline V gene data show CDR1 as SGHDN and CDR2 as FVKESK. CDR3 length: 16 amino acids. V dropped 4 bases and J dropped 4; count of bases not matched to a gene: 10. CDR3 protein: CASSPSQGQLYNEQFF. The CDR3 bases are TGTGCCAGCAGCCCTTCCCAGGGACAGCTGTACAATGAGCAGTTCTTC.

CDR3 nucleotide sequence: TGTGCCAGCAGTTCCGCCTCAGGGGGCGGGACTGAAGCTTTCTTT. It codes for CASSSASGGGTEAFF. This rearrangement joins TRBV6-5 to TRBJ1-1; 8 bases agree with TRBD1. This CDR3 region has 15 residues. From germline, CDR1 is MNHEY and CDR2 SVGAGI. The junction had 9 bases not matched to a gene; V was cut back by 4 bases and J by 5 bases.

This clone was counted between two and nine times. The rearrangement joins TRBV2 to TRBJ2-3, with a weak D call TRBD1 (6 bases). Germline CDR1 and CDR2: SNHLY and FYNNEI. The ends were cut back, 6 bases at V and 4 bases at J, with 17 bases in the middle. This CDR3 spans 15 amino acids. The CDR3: CASRTRGYRADTQYF. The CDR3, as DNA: TGTGCCAGCAGAACTAGGGGGTACCGGGCAGATACGCAGTATTTT.

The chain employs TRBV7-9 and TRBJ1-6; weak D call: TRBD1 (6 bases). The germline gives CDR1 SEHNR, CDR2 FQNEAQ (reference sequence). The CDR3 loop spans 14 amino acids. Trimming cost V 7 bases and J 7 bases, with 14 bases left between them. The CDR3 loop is CASTSWDTNSPLHF. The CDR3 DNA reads TGTGCCAGCACCTCTTGGGACACAAATTCACCCCTCCACTTT. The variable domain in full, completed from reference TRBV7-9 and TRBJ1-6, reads DTGVSQNPRHKITKRGQNVTFRCDPISEHNRLYWYRQTLGQGPEFLTYFQNEAQLEKSRLLSDRFSAERPKGSFSTLEIQRTEQGDSAMYLCASTSWDTNSPLHFGNGTRLTVT.

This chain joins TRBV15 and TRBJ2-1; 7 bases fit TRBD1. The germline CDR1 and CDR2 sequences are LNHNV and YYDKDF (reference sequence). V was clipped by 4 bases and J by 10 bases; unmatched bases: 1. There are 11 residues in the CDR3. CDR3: CATSMGQEQFF. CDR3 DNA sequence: TGTGCCACCAGCATGGGACAGGAGCAGTTCTTC.